Listed here are 5 T cell receptor beta chains from one sample, sequenced in a study of cytomegalovirus exposure and HLA in healthy donors. The study ran its PCR with 60 Vbeta and 13 Jbeta primers. The protocol was immunoSEQ multiplex PCR, while the TCRdb copy is restricted to in-frame clones and leaves out a portion. The data hold more than 35,000 clones, with 60% to 75% observed a single time. The sample comprised PBMCs. The origin of the receptors is a man between 35 and 55 years old in good health and CMV-seronegative.

The chain is built from TRBV9 and TRBJ1-6, with TRBD1 identical over 9 bases. This CDR3 is 14 amino acids long. CDR1 and CDR2 from the germline V gene are SGDLS and YYNGEE. J was trimmed by 9 bases and V by 2 bases; bases with no gene match: 3. CDR3 residues: CASSVTGGTSPLHF. CDR3 bases: TGTGCCAGCAGCGTCACAGGGGGCACTTCACCCCTCCACTTT.

The chain carries TRBV9 and TRBJ2-3; 7 bases are shared with TRBD2. Per germline, CDR1 SGDLS and CDR2 YYNGEE. The CDR3 is 16 residues long. The ends lost 7 bases at V and 4 bases at J; junction bases unmatched: 15. CDR3 nucleotide sequence: TGTGCCAGCTCTAAAACCGGGACTACTTTGTCAGATACGCAGTATTTT. Protein sequence: CASSKTGTTLSDTQYF.

This clone has only a few counts. The V gene is TRBV7-6, the J gene TRBJ1-1, with TRBD1 matching 10 bases. Unmatched junction bases numbered 14, after V lost 2 bases and J lost 2 bases. The CDR3 is made up of 19 amino acids. From germline, CDR1 is SGHVS and CDR2 FNYEAQ. In DNA, the CDR3 is TGTGCCAGCAGCTTAATGGTGTGGGGGACAGGGGAGATAAACACTGAAGCTTTCTTT. It codes for CASSLMVWGTGEINTEAFF. The complete variable domain, with remaining parts taken from reference TRBV7-6 and TRBJ1-1, reads GAGVSQSPRYKVTKRGQDVALRCDPISGHVSLYWYRQALGQGPEFLTYFNYEAQQDKSGLPNDRFSAERPEGSISTLTIQRTEQRDSAMYRCASSLMVWGTGEINTEAFFGQGTRLTVV.

This chain joins TRBV2 and TRBJ1-5, with D maybe TRBD1 (6 bases). CDR1 and CDR2 (germline): SNHLY, FYNNEI. The length of the CDR3 is 15 residues. Trimming removed 7 bases at V and 3 bases at J, with 16 bases between. CDR3 in amino acids: CASKRGTPANQPQHF. The DNA of the CDR3 is TGTGCCAGCAAAAGGGGGACACCCGCCAATCAGCCCCAGCATTTT.

This clone was observed a single time. This rearrangement joins TRBV10-2 to TRBJ1-2; D is uncertain. The CDR3 loop spans 14 amino acids. V shed 6 bases and J shed 2 bases, with 13 bases lying between them. Germline assignment: CDR1 WSHSY and CDR2 SAAADI. The CDR3 reads CASRSVAQNYGYTF. For the CDR3, the DNA is TGCGCCAGCAGGTCTGTAGCCCAGAACTATGGCTACACCTTC.